These T cell receptor beta chains were read from a single sample in a study of blood T cells in healthy people across ages. MiXCR, applied by TCRdb to the 5' RACE reads, yields one record per CDR3 protein. The repertoire holds more than 700,000 distinct CDR3 sequences, with roughly 46% as singletons. The specimen was blood. Every receptor here comes from a man at least 80 years old in good health. Both conserved end residues are part of each CDR3. The order of the fields is clone size, D gene, V gene, J gene, CDR3 DNA, CDR3 protein. A D gene is named only where the DNA matches it firmly. Clone size is not always given. Where it is, it says once, few, many or a class for expanded clones.

>-|-|TRBV28|TRBJ1-4
TGTGCCAGCAGCCCCGCTCGTGCAGGCGCAACTAATGAAAAACTGTTTTTT
CASSPARAGATNEKLFF
>-|-|TRBV18|TRBJ1-5
TGTGCCAGCTCACCACGGGAGGGAAGCAATCAGCCCCAGCATTTT
CASSPREGSNQPQHF
>-|-|TRBV20-1|TRBJ2-5
TGCAGTGCTAGAGTCGGTGGGCGGGAGACCCAGTACTTC
CSARVGGRETQYF
>many|TRBD1|TRBV7-2|TRBJ1-1
TGTGCCAGCAGCTTAGGGGACAGGGGTAGGGACACTGAAGCTTTCTTT
CASSLGDRGRDTEAFF
>-|TRBD2|TRBV20-1|TRBJ2-3
TGCAGTGCTAGCGGGGGGGTGGGCACAGATACGCAGTATTTT
CSASGGVGTDTQYF
>-|-|TRBV29-1|TRBJ1-2
TGCAGCGTTGATTTTGGGCGTAACTATGGCTACACCTTC
CSVDFGRNYGYTF
>few|TRBD2|TRBV5-1|TRBJ2-7
TGCGCCAGCAGCGTTGTGCGGGAGGCGAACGAGCAGTACTTC
CASSVVREANEQYF
>-|TRBD2|TRBV16|TRBJ2-7
TGTGCCAGCAGCCAGGGAGGGCACGAGCAGTACTTC
CASSQGGHEQYF
>few|-|TRBV20-1|TRBJ2-5
TGCAGTGCTAGAGATTCGGGCGCGACTGGTGGAGAGACCCAGTACTTC
CSARDSGATGGETQYF
>-|-|TRBV6-5|TRBJ2-5
TGTGCCAGCATGTTTCAAGAGACCCAGTACTTC
CASMFQETQYF
>few|-|TRBV7-3|TRBJ2-3
TGTGCCAGCAGCTTAATTCCAGGAAGCACAGATACGCAGTATTTT
CASSLIPGSTDTQYF
>few|-|TRBV6-4|TRBJ2-1
TGTGCCAGCAGTGACTCGAAGGAAAGCTCCTACAGTGAGCAGTTCTTC
CASSDSKESSYSEQFF
>-|-|TRBV7-3|TRBJ2-1
TGTGCCAGCAGCTTAACCAGCTCGCTATCCTACAATGAGCAGTTCTTC
CASSLTSSLSYNEQFF
>once|TRBD2|TRBV9|TRBJ2-1
TGTGCCAGCATCGTCCGGACTAGCGGCTTCGCTGAGCAGTTCTTC
CASIVRTSGFAEQFF
>few|TRBD2|TRBV28|TRBJ2-1
TGTGCCACCAACGAGCGGGAGTGGAATGAGCAGTTCTTC
CATNEREWNEQFF
>-|TRBD1|TRBV6-1|TRBJ2-5
TGTGCCAGCACCGCGGGGACAGGGAAAGAGACCCAGTACTTC
CASTAGTGKETQYF
>few|TRBD1|TRBV7-2|TRBJ2-7
TGTGCCAGCAGCTTCCCAACAGGGGTTGCCGAGCAGTACTTC
CASSFPTGVAEQYF
>-|TRBD1|TRBV19|TRBJ1-1
TGTGCCAGCGCCCTGGGACAGGGTTTTAATGAAGCTTTCTTT
CASALGQGFNEAFF
>-|-|TRBV24-1|TRBJ1-2
TGTGCCACCAGTGATCGTGGGAGGGATACGGGCTACACCTTC
CATSDRGRDTGYTF
>-|-|TRBV15|TRBJ1-5
TGTGCCACCAGCAGAGGGGAAAGCAATCAGCCCCAGCATTTT
CATSRGESNQPQHF
>-|-|TRBV12-3/TRBV12-4|TRBJ2-5
TGTGCCAGCAGTTTACAGGAATCATCCTACAATGAGCAGTACTTC
CASSLQESSYNEQYF
>-|-|TRBV24-1|TRBJ2-5
TGTGCCACCAGCGCCGACCAGGGGTCTGAGACCCAGTACTTC
CATSADQGSETQYF
>-|TRBD1|TRBV5-1|TRBJ1-2
TGCGCCAGCGGCTCCGACAGGGGGCTTAATGGCTACACCTTC
CASGSDRGLNGYTF
>-|TRBD2|TRBV27|TRBJ2-3
TGTGCCAGCACCCGACTAGCGGAGAGCACAGATACGCAGTATTTT
CASTRLAESTDTQYF
>many|-|TRBV7-9|TRBJ2-7
TGTGCCAGCAGCTTAGGACAGCCAAGTACCTCCTACGAGCAGTACTTC
CASSLGQPSTSYEQYF
>few|-|TRBV28|TRBJ2-1
TGTGCCAGCAGTTCCCCAGGGAGGGGGCTTGACAATGAGCAGTTCTTC
CASSSPGRGLDNEQFF
>few|TRBD1|TRBV20-1|TRBJ1-6
TGCAGTGCGCCGACGCCGGGACAGACTAATTCACCCCTCCACTTT
CSAPTPGQTNSPLHF
>many|TRBD1|TRBV20-1|TRBJ1-2
TGCAGTGCTAGAGAGATGACAGGGCAAAACTATGGCTACACCTTC
CSAREMTGQNYGYTF
>few|-|TRBV21-1|TRBJ1-3
TGTGCCAGCAGCAAAGCGCTTCGGGCAAAAGAATCTCTGGAAACGGGAAACACCATATATTTT
CASSKALRAKESLETGNTIYF
>-|TRBD1|TRBV6-2/TRBV6-3|TRBJ2-3
TGTGCCAGCAGTGACCGGGACAGGAGCACAGATACGCAGTATTTT
CASSDRDRSTDTQYF
>many|TRBD1|TRBV29-1|TRBJ1-2
TGCAGCGTTTTAACCCCGGGACAGATTAACTATGGCTACACCTTC
CSVLTPGQINYGYTF
>-|-|TRBV7-9|TRBJ1-2
TGTGCCAGCAGACATTCCGCGAAGGCGCGTATAGGGGGATACACCTTC
CASRHSAKARIGGYTF
>-|-|TRBV7-2|TRBJ1-1
TGTGCCAGCAGCCCTTCCTTTGGGCCCACTGAAGCTTTCTTT
CASSPSFGPTEAFF
>-|TRBD1|TRBV5-1|TRBJ2-7
TGCGCCAGCAGCTTGGCTCAGGGGGCCACTTACAATGAGCAGTACTTC
CASSLAQGATYNEQYF
>few|-|TRBV20-1|TRBJ2-7
TGCAGTGCTATTCTTTCGGCAGGGACCCCAGGCGAGCAGTACTTC
CSAILSAGTPGEQYF
>-|-|TRBV28|TRBJ1-2
TGTGCCAGCAGTTTCCCCCGGCAGACTAGCTATGGCTACACCTTC
CASSFPRQTSYGYTF
>-|TRBD2|TRBV10-3|TRBJ2-3
TGTGCCAACAGTGATTGGACTAGCGGAAACACAGATACGCAGTATTTT
CANSDWTSGNTDTQYF
>-|TRBD2|TRBV11-2|TRBJ2-1
TGTGCCAGCAGCTTGAGCGGGGGGCACGGGGAGCAGTTCTTC
CASSLSGGHGEQFF
>few|TRBD2|TRBV7-2|TRBJ2-5
TGTGCCAGCAGCTTACCGGGAGGGAGTAGGGAGACCCAGTACTTC
CASSLPGGSRETQYF
>-|-|TRBV11-2|TRBJ2-3
TGTGCCAGCGGAGTCAGGATTGGGGTCCCCCTGGACACGCAGTATTTT
CASGVRIGVPLDTQYF
>many|TRBD1|TRBV15|TRBJ1-6
TGTGCCACCAGCAGAGGATGGGGACAGAGCTCCTATAATTCACCCCTCCACTTT
CATSRGWGQSSYNSPLHF
>few|TRBD1|TRBV20-1|TRBJ2-1
TGCAGTGCCCAAGATATGGGACAGGGCCTGTACAATGAGCAGTTCTTC
CSAQDMGQGLYNEQFF
>-|-|TRBV12-3/TRBV12-4|TRBJ2-7
TGTGCCAGCAGTTTACCTCCAGTCCATGAGCAGTACTTC
CASSLPPVHEQYF
>few|-|TRBV12-3/TRBV12-4|TRBJ2-3
TGTGCCAGCAGTGGGAGCGGAAGCACAGATACGCAGTATTTT
CASSGSGSTDTQYF
>few|-|TRBV4-3|TRBJ2-3
TGCGCCAGCAGCCAGGGATACAGGGCGGATACGCAGTATTTT
CASSQGYRADTQYF
>few|-|TRBV25-1|TRBJ2-1
TGTGCCAGCACTTCTCCCGTCTCTTTCGACAATGAGCAGTTCTTC
CASTSPVSFDNEQFF
>few|-|TRBV5-6|TRBJ2-1
TGTGCCAGCGGTCAAGATTTATCTCCTCAGGGGCAGTTCTTC
CASGQDLSPQGQFF
>-|TRBD1|TRBV4-2|TRBJ2-7
TGTGCCAGCAGCCATCAGGGGGTCTACGAGCAGTACTTC
CASSHQGVYEQYF